The clone carrying this T cell receptor (beta chain) was counted only a few times. Its antigen is unknown. This specimen belongs to a study of blood T cells in healthy people across ages. Broader study findings: Among long-lived donors, naive CD4+ cells were more numerous and diversity higher than in aged donors. When one million T cells were used, diversity estimates were thought to be underestimates.

Primed by a sample-barcoded 5' primer and a J-beta primer mix, a second PCR proceeded for 7 to 11 cycles. MiXCR, run by TCRdb on the 5' RACE reads, gives a single entry per CDR3 protein. Of 700,000 or so distinct CDR3 sequences listed, over 40% are singletons. The CDR3 has 16 amino acids. CDR1 and CDR2 from the germline V gene are DFQATT and SNEGSKA (reference sequence). Trimming cost V 3 bases and J 1 base; bases outside gene matches: 12. The sample taken for sequencing was blood. The chain employs TRBV20-1 and TRBJ2-7; 7 bases agree with TRBD2. The TCR was taken from a man older than 75 in good health. The CDR3 protein is CSASPQWAGDSYEQYF. CDR3 nucleotides: TGCAGTGCTAGTCCCCAATGGGCGGGGGATTCCTACGAGCAGTACTTC.